Shown below are 32 T cell receptor beta chains from a single sample sequenced in a study of tumor-infiltrating lymphocytes in oesophageal squamous cell carcinoma. TCRdb reprocessed the PCR reads with MiXCR, giving one entry per CDR3 protein. The data hold under 20,000 distinct CDR3 sequences, with roughly half observed a single time. The sequenced sample consisted of esophageal tumor tissue. All receptors come from a female donor with esophageal squamous cell carcinoma.

By frequency in the sample, this clonotype is large. The chain couples TRBV12-3 or TRBV12-4 to TRBJ2-1; the match to TRBD2 covers 10 bases. Germline trimming cut 6 bases from V and 5 bases from J; bases unmatched to any gene: 4. CDR3 length equals 14 residues. The CDR3 reads CASRESGRDNEQFF. The DNA for the CDR3 is TGTGCCAGCAGAGAGAGCGGGAGGGACAATGAGCAGTTCTTC.

This clonotype was seen ten or more times. A much larger clone lies one base from this, so it may be a read error. V is TRBV7-2 and J is TRBJ2-7; 8 nucleotides align to TRBD2. Germline CDR1 reads SGHTA; CDR2 reads FQGNSA. This CDR3 has 14 residues. V dropped 5 bases and J dropped 7; count of bases not matched to a gene: 10. CDR3 in DNA: TGTGCCAGCAGCCTCCAAGCGGGGGCCAATGAGCAGTACTTC. Its translation: CASSLQAGANEQYF.

Comment on this clonotype: The junction departs from the called germline gene at one end, perhaps through a read error. This chain joins TRBV25-1 and TRBJ2-1; TRBD1 matches at 7 bases. The J call may be in error: the DNA end matches TRBJ2-6 better. CDR3 length: 18 residues. CDR1 and CDR2 from the germline V gene are MGHDK and SYGVNS. The CDR3 reads CASTPGQGVSAGVNVLTF. CDR3 nucleotides: TGTGCCAGTACCCCGGGGCAGGGGGTTTCCGCTGGGGTCAACGTCCTGACTTTC.

This clonotype was recorded many times. This CDR3 is CASRGPKNIQYF. The CDR3 DNA sequence: TGTGCCAGCAGGGGGCCAAAAAACATTCAGTACTTC. The J gene is TRBJ2-4, the V gene TRBV6-9, with D perhaps TRBD1 (5 bases). The CDR3 sequence is 12 residues long. The germline gives CDR1 MNHGY, CDR2 SVAAGI. Trimming took off 6 bases at V and 4 bases at J, with 7 bases between the two ends.

The chain employs TRBV5-4 and TRBJ2-5; 12 bases are shared with TRBD2. Matching the DNA end better, TRBJ2-1 makes the J call doubtful. Germline V gene lookup returns CDR1 SGHNT and CDR2 YYREEE (reference sequence). The CDR3 sequence is 16 residues long. The CDR3 spells CASSFLLAGGRGEQFF. The CDR3 DNA follows: TGTGCCAGCAGCTTCCTACTAGCGGGAGGTAGGGGTGAGCAGTTCTTC.

At least ten counts were recorded for this clonotype. The chain uses TRBV7-2 and TRBJ2-5, with 7 bases that match TRBD1. The CDR3 length is 15 residues. V was clipped by 2 bases and J by 2 bases; unmatched bases: 5. CDR1 is SGHTA and CDR2 is FQGNSA in the germline V gene. The CDR3 sequence is CASSLWAGGQETQYF. CDR3 nucleotide sequence: TGTGCCAGCAGCTTATGGGCAGGGGGACAAGAGACCCAGTACTTC.

This clonotype was observed a few times. The chain carries TRBV6-6 and TRBJ2-5; possibly TRBD1 for D (6 bases). Germline V gives CDR1 MNHNY, CDR2 SVGAGI (reference sequence). V shed 0 bases and J shed 1 base, with 15 bases lying between them. The CDR3 has 17 residues. The CDR3 nucleotides are TGTGCCAGCAGTTACTCCACAGGGAGATGGGTCCAAGAGACCCAGTACTTC. It codes for CASSYSTGRWVQETQYF.

This clonotype was counted between two and nine times. The chain carries TRBV2 and TRBJ2-7; D might be TRBD1 (6 bases). The CDR3 contains 15 residues. Germline V gene sequence: CDR1 SNHLY, CDR2 FYNNEI. Deletions cut 6 bases from V and 3 bases from J, with 18 bases between. DNA for the CDR3: TGTGCCAGCAGATTCCTGGACAGTGGGCGCTACGAGCAGTACTTC. Translated, it gives CASRFLDSGRYEQYF.

This clonotype was recorded a few times. The gene calls are TRBV6-6 and TRBJ1-6; no reliable D call. The V gene's germline CDR1 is MNHNY and CDR2 SVGAGI (reference sequence). V was pared by 5 bases and J by 0 bases, with 17 bases between. There are 18 residues in the CDR3. The DNA for the CDR3 is TGTGCCAGCAGTGCAATGATAATTTATAGCTCCTATAATTCACCCCTCCACTTT. It yields the protein CASSAMIIYSSYNSPLHF.

This clonotype was found many times. This rearrangement joins TRBV27 to TRBJ2-4; 9 positions match TRBD1. The J call may be incorrect, as the DNA end agrees better with TRBJ2-7. In germline, CDR1 is MNHEY, CDR2 SMNVEV (reference sequence). This CDR3 has 15 residues. CDR3 DNA sequence: TGTGCCAGCAACAGGCGGGGACAGGGATTCTACGAGCAGTACTTC. Translation: CASNRRGQGFYEQYF.

This clonotype was seen many times. The chain has TRBV2 and TRBJ2-1; no clear D gene. The V end was cut by 6 bases, the J end by 8 bases, with 8 bases between. The germline gives CDR1 SNHLY, CDR2 FYNNEI. The CDR3 is 11 amino acids. The DNA of the CDR3 is TGTGCCAGCAGCCAAATGGATGAGCAGTTCTTC. Protein sequence: CASSQMDEQFF.

V gene TRBV28 combines with J gene TRBJ2-7; maybe TRBD1 (6 bases). The J call is doubtful: the DNA matches TRBJ1-2 better. Germline CDR1 is MDHEN and CDR2 is SYDVKM. The CDR3 is made up of 15 amino acids. CDR3: CASSSGVIRGRGYTF. CDR3 coding DNA: TGTGCCAGCAGTTCCGGGGTAATCAGGGGTCGAGGCTACACCTTC.

The chain is built from TRBV7-2 and TRBJ2-3; possibly TRBD1 for D (6 bases). The J call may be mistaken, given a closer DNA end match to TRBJ2-7. The CDR3 loop spans 15 amino acids. Germline CDR1 SGHTA, CDR2 FQGNSA. CDR3 nucleotide sequence: TGTGCCAGCAGCTTAGTAGCGCCGAGGGGGTACGAGCAGTACTTC. Amino acid sequence: CASSLVAPRGYEQYF.

The CDR3 region has the DNA TGCGCCAGCAGCTTACAGGGGCACCACTATGGCTACACCTTC. This codes for CASSLQGHHYGYTF. This chain uses TRBV5-1 with TRBJ1-2; 7 bases map to TRBD1. J gave up 3 bases and V 2 bases, and 4 bases lay outside the gene matches. The CDR3 totals 14 residues. CDR1 and CDR2 (germline): SGHRS, YFSETQ.

Only a few counts were recorded for this clonotype. CDR3 residues: CASSLNSAYEQYF. Here the CDR3 DNA reads TGTGCCAGCAGCTTAAATTCAGCCTACGAGCAGTACTTC. The chain links TRBV7-8 to TRBJ2-7; D not certain. The CDR3 runs to 13 residues. Trimming stripped 2 bases from V and 2 bases from J, with 7 bases between. The germline V gene encodes CDR1 SGHVS and CDR2 FQNEAQ.

The sample holds one count of this clonotype. This chain uses TRBV7-8 with TRBJ1-1, with D tentatively TRBD1 (5 bases). The germline V gene encodes CDR1 SGHVS and CDR2 FQNEAQ. The CDR3 consists of 14 residues. Trimming removed 3 bases from V and 3 bases from J, with 11 bases in between. Written as DNA, the CDR3 is TGTGCCAGCAGCTTTAGTGTCAGGGACACTGAAGCTTTCTTT. This encodes CASSFSVRDTEAFF.

The V and J genes are TRBV7-2 and TRBJ2-7; D ambiguous. The end of the DNA is better explained by TRBJ1-2, so the J call may be wrong. Germline CDR1 reads SGHTA; CDR2 reads FQGNSA. The CDR3 totals 11 residues. The CDR3 DNA reads as TGTGCCAGCAGGTCGGGCTATGGCTACACCTTC. This gives the protein CASRSGYGYTF.

This chain uses TRBV7-2 with TRBJ2-1; 10 bases align to TRBD2. V lost 4 bases to trimming and J lost 6 bases; unmatched junction nucleotides: 6. There are 15 residues in the CDR3. CDR1 and CDR2 (germline): SGHTA, FQGNSA. The CDR3 nucleotides read TGTGCCAGCAGCTCTAATAGCGGGAGGATCAATGAGCAGTTCTTC. Translating gives CASSSNSGRINEQFF.

The V and J genes are TRBV20-1 and TRBJ1-4, with D maybe TRBD1 (5 bases). Trimming shortened V by 3 bases and J by 6 bases, and 14 bases separated the two germline ends. Germline loops: CDR1 DFQATT, CDR2 SNEGSKA (reference sequence). This CDR3 region has 14 residues. CDR3 loop: CSASWGEGYEKLFF. In DNA, the CDR3 is TGCAGTGCTAGTTGGGGGGAGGGCTATGAAAAACTGTTTTTT.

This clonotype was found once. This chain links TRBV12-3 or TRBV12-4 with TRBJ2-3; 12 bases agree with TRBD2. Trimming removed 2 bases from V and 6 bases from J; junction bases left unmatched: 3. The CDR3 loop spans 15 amino acids. This CDR3 is CASSLRLAGDDTQYF. The CDR3 DNA reads as TGTGCCAGCAGTTTAAGACTAGCGGGAGACGATACGCAGTATTTT.

As concerns this clonotype: This likely comes from a read error, as the CDR3 has no conserved phenylalanine or tryptophan at its end. Because the CDR3's place on the DNA is in doubt, the DNA is left out and the CDR3 is given as listed by TCRdb. The V call is TRBV6-6, the J call TRBJ2-6; the D call in the table, TRBD1, was not verified against the DNA. Germline V gene data show CDR1 as MNHNY and CDR2 as SVGAGI (reference sequence). The length of the CDR3 is 17 amino acids, counting both ends. The CDR3 loop is CASSYSSTGDNIQYFGA.

The CDR3 DNA sequence: TGTGCCAGCAGCTGGACAGGAATGAACACTGAAGCTTTCTTT. Translation gives CASSWTGMNTEAFF. The chain combines TRBV7-2 with TRBJ1-1; 7 nucleotides line up with TRBD1. CDR3 length: 14 residues. J gave up 0 bases and V 4 bases, and 2 bases lay outside the gene matches. The germline V gene has CDR1 SGHTA and CDR2 FQGNSA.

This clonotype showed up just a few times. This chain links TRBV11-2 with TRBJ1-6; D is unresolved. V was trimmed by 2 bases and J by 8 bases, leaving 7 bases between them. CDR3 length: 13 amino acids. Germline V CDR1 and CDR2: SGHAT, FQNNGV. The CDR3 DNA is TGTGCCAGCAGCTTACAACCTTATTCACCCCTCCACTTT. As protein: CASSLQPYSPLHF.

This clonotype was picked up many times. The chain joins TRBV19 to TRBJ1-1; D remains unclear. CDR3 size: 14 residues. V was pared by 2 bases and J by 0 bases, with 7 bases between. CDR1 is LNHDA and CDR2 is SQIVND in the germline V gene (reference sequence). CDR3 sequence (DNA): TGTGCCAGTAGTATAAAGGCAATGAACACTGAAGCTTTCTTT. As protein: CASSIKAMNTEAFF.

About this clonotype: The junction departs from germline at one end; a sequencing error may be responsible. V gene TRBV6-5 combines with J gene TRBJ1-6, with D unresolved. CDR1 is MNHEY, CDR2 SVGAGI, per germline. CDR3 size: 14 residues. CDR3 region: CASCYGREGYEQYF. In DNA, the CDR3 is TGTGCCAGCTGTTATGGGCGGGAGGGCTACGAGCAGTACTTT.

The chain links TRBV7-3 to TRBJ2-6; D uncertain. Per the germline V gene, CDR1 is SGHTA and CDR2 is FQGTGA. V lost 5 bases to trimming and J lost 0 bases, with 14 bases between them. This CDR3 spans 17 amino acids. The CDR3 bases are TGTGCCAGCAGCCCCGCCGGACGGGTCTCTGGGGCCAACGTCCTGACTTTC. Translated: CASSPAGRVSGANVLTF. Full variable domain (remainder filled in from reference TRBV7-3 and TRBJ2-6): GAGVSQTPSNKVTEKGKYVELRCDPISGHTALYWYRQSLGQGPEFLIYFQGTGAADDSGLPNDRFFAVRPEGSVSTLKIQRTERGDSAVYLCASSPAGRVSGANVLTFGAGSRLTVL.

Remarks on this clonotype: A read error may account for a junction end that differs from germline. V and J are TRBV5-6 and TRBJ2-4; a possible D gene is TRBD2 (5 bases). Germline lookup yields CDR1 SGHDT and CDR2 YYEEEE. The CDR3 has 12 amino acids. CDR3 bases: TGTGCCAGCAGTCAGTCGGACTCCCCGGACCTCTTC. Protein product: CASSQSDSPDLF.

This sequence joins TRBV5-1 and TRBJ2-3, with a weak D call TRBD1 (6 bases). The J call could be wrong; TRBJ2-1 is a better fit for the DNA end. The CDR3 extends over 13 amino acids. Germline V gives CDR1 SGHRS, CDR2 YFSETQ. This CDR3 reads CASSLVGGNEQFF. CDR3 nucleotide sequence: TGCGCCAGCAGCTTGGTAGGGGGCAATGAGCAGTTCTTC.

This clonotype was counted a few times. The chain has TRBV28 and TRBJ2-5; 10 nucleotides agree with TRBD2. J was trimmed by 5 bases and V by 4 bases; bases with no gene match: 10. The CDR3 totals 16 residues. Germline V gene data show CDR1 as MDHEN and CDR2 as SYDVKM. DNA for the CDR3: TGTGCCAGCAGTTCCCCCGGGACTAGCGATTGGGAGACCCAGTACTTC. This translates into CASSSPGTSDWETQYF.

CDR3 in amino acids: CASSPGTEGTEAFF. CDR3 coding DNA: TGTGCCAGTAGTCCCGGGACAGAGGGAACTGAAGCTTTCTTT. The chain uses TRBV19 and TRBJ1-1; 7 bases match TRBD1. From germline, CDR1 is LNHDA and CDR2 SQIVND (reference sequence). The CDR3 totals 14 residues. V lost 5 bases to trimming and J lost 5 bases; unmatched junction nucleotides: 8.

This clonotype was detected a few times. The chain links TRBV19 to TRBJ2-5, with 7 bases lining up with TRBD1. The J call may be incorrect, as the DNA end agrees better with TRBJ2-1. Per germline, CDR1 LNHDA and CDR2 SQIVND (reference sequence). The CDR3 totals 14 residues. CDR3 sequence (DNA): TGTGCCAGTAGCAGAAAGGGGGCAGACAATGAGCAGTTCTTC. Encoded protein: CASSRKGADNEQFF.

The chain employs TRBV7-6 and TRBJ2-5; D is possibly TRBD1 (7 bases). The J call may be in error: the DNA end matches TRBJ2-1 better. CDR3 length equals 16 residues. The germline V gene encodes CDR1 SGHVS and CDR2 FNYEAQ. DNA for the CDR3: TGTGCCAGCAGCAGACAGGGCCCGGGGGCCTCCAATGAGCAGTTCTTC. Translation gives CASSRQGPGASNEQFF.